The table lists the clone carrying this TCR beta chain with a few counts. What it binds is not known. The data are from a study of cytotoxic CD8 clonotypes in ibrutinib-treated CLL. About the research overall: Patients attained 25 or so partial and 2 complete responses; at median about 74 months, around 15 remained remitted while roughly 12 progressed.

Clones were read by immunoSEQ multiplex PCR, and TCRdb kept only the in-frame ones, dropping some. The profile shows roughly 200,000 clones, around three quarters of them singletons. Study-wide points: Public clonotypes (which were uncommon) either contracted or remained stable on treatment. Clonality correlated strongly with circulating CD8+ T cells and exceeded age-matched healthy donors at baseline. Ibrutinib response saw clonality rise, and progression saw it return toward baseline.

The CDR3 length is 14 residues. Per the germline V gene, CDR1 is SGHNT and CDR2 is YYREEE (reference sequence). V dropped 0 bases and J dropped 6 bases, with 9 bases sitting between them. The V gene is TRBV5-4, the J gene TRBJ2-2; weak D call: TRBD1 (5 bases). The material sequenced was PBMCs, taken after 24 months of ibrutinib treatment. This TCR was sampled from a human donor with chronic lymphocytic leukemia. CDR3 loop: CASSLGRVPGELFF. The CDR3 bases are TGTGCCAGCAGCTTGGGCAGGGTGCCCGGGGAGCTGTTTTTT.